These T cell receptor beta chains were read from a single sample in a study of blood T cells in healthy people across ages. TCRdb redid the calling of the 5' RACE reads with MiXCR, one entry per CDR3 protein. The sample holds some 1.7 million distinct CDR3 sequences, roughly 28% seen once. Sequencing was carried out using blood. These receptors all come from a woman aged 30 to 39 in good health. Each CDR3 is given with its conserved first and last residue. Rows may omit the clone size; those that give it use once, few, many or a size class.

j_gene	v_gene	abundance	CDR3aa
TRBJ2-7	TRBV20-1	many	CSARSGHKTLYEQYF
TRBJ1-2	TRBV9	many	CASSVDTGGRGYTF
TRBJ2-1	TRBV29-1	NA	CSVASGGSLRNEQFF
TRBJ2-1	TRBV10-3	many	CAISESVGSSGSYNEQFF
TRBJ1-5	TRBV6-5	many	CASSAGTNQPQHF
TRBJ2-1	TRBV20-1	few	CSAPTPNEQFF
TRBJ2-3	TRBV10-2	NA	CASRGRGGGDTQYF
TRBJ2-3	TRBV6-2/TRBV6-3	NA	CASSSRTGRADTQYF
TRBJ2-3	TRBV7-2	few	CASSLALGFGDTQYF
TRBJ2-1	TRBV20-1	many	CSARGLATNEQFF
TRBJ2-3	TRBV20-1	few	CSATRMGSGRTDTQYF
TRBJ1-1	TRBV3-1	NA	CASSQHRGTEAFF
TRBJ1-6	TRBV27	NA	CASRVGQSSYNSPLHF
TRBJ2-1	TRBV20-1	NA	CSAAPTVQGYNEQFF
TRBJ2-7	TRBV30	many	CACSAGYEQYF
TRBJ2-5	TRBV20-1	many	CSARDPRGRGETQYF
TRBJ2-7	TRBV20-1	many	CSANPTRGPAYEQYF
TRBJ1-1	TRBV5-1	NA	CASSALTGSDTEAFF
TRBJ2-3	TRBV29-1	NA	CSVVASNADTQYF
TRBJ2-3	TRBV10-1	NA	CASSESGTSGADTQYF
TRBJ2-1	TRBV5-1	few	CASSPYGGPYSSYNEQFF
TRBJ1-6	TRBV28	few	CASSLEGMGGNSPLHF
TRBJ1-6	TRBV5-6	few	CASSLVVDSPLHF
TRBJ2-1	TRBV12-3/TRBV12-4	many	CASTFGPGGPNEQFF
TRBJ1-2	TRBV7-2	NA	CASSYRDRPSYGYTF
TRBJ2-1	TRBV10-3	many	CAISESASGGNEQFF
TRBJ2-1	TRBV7-2	few	CASSLRGGGHSYNEQFF
TRBJ2-1	TRBV4-2	NA	CASSLRGERDNEQFF
TRBJ2-3	TRBV5-1	NA	CASSFSLGLAGGPKEDTQYF
TRBJ2-5	TRBV6-2/TRBV6-3	many	CASRGTVHLYGQYF
TRBJ2-1	TRBV29-1	many	CSGLAESSYNEQFF
TRBJ2-3	TRBV9	NA	CASSGHPSGSTDTQYF
TRBJ1-4	TRBV4-3	few	CASSQAERDRDGKLFF
TRBJ2-7	TRBV10-3	many	CAISESADEQYF
TRBJ2-3	TRBV12-3/TRBV12-4	NA	CASSLVGLAGANTQYF
TRBJ2-7	TRBV4-1	NA	CASSQGAGSPYEQYF
TRBJ1-6	TRBV14	once	CASSQQDSQFSPLHF
TRBJ2-3	TRBV30	few	CAWSGGPSTATQYF
TRBJ1-1	TRBV20-1	NA	CSARVNTLTWEGAEAFF
TRBJ1-5	TRBV12-3/TRBV12-4	few	CASSGTPGGPQHF
TRBJ2-7	TRBV6-5	few	CASSYTLPGQGPYEQYF
TRBJ1-1	TRBV12-3/TRBV12-4	NA	CASTETGTGDEAFF